The present entry profiles one T cell receptor beta chain with its context. The sample comes from a study of blood T cell repertoires in COVID-19. Whole-study context: There were acute and convalescent COVID-19 samples, and they came from the United States, Italy and Spain.

Trimming left V 1 base short and J 5 bases short, with 8 bases between. This CDR3 contains 13 residues. Looked up from germline, CDR1 is MNHNS and CDR2 is SASEGT. Methods used by the authors: Estimation of nucleated cell counts relied on the amplification of reference gene primers. Assay: immunoSEQ multiplex PCR; the TCRdb copy retains only in-frame clones and omits some. That table gives V, J and clone size, and the DNA gave D and trimming. The sample holds 250,000 to 350,000 clones, approximately 84% seen once. This rearrangement joins TRBV6-1 to TRBJ1-1, with a weak D call TRBD1 (6 bases). The material sequenced was peripheral blood. The receptor's source is a woman in her twenties or thirties who had recovered from COVID-19. The CDR3 loop reads CASSEVGATEAFF. The DNA for the CDR3 is TGTGCCAGCAGTGAAGTGGGGGCAACTGAAGCTTTCTTT.